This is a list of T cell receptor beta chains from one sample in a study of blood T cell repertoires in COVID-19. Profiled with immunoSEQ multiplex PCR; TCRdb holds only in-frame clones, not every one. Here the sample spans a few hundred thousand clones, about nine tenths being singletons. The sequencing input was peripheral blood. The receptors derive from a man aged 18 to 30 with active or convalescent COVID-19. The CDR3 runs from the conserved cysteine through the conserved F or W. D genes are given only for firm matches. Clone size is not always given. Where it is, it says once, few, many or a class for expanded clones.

TGTGCCAGCTCATTGAGACAGGCTAATCAGCCCCAGCATTTT	CASSLRQANQPQHF	-	TRBV18	-	TRBJ1-5
TGCGCCAGCAGCAAAGCCCTAGCGGGGGACCTCTACAATGAGCAGTTCTTC	CASSKALAGDLYNEQFF	TRBD2	TRBV4-3	once	TRBJ2-1
TGTGCCAGCAGCTTTTTTCCCCCGGACAGGTCCTACGAGCAGTACTTC	CASSFFPPDRSYEQYF	TRBD1	TRBV5-4	once	TRBJ2-7
TGTGCCAGTAGTATCGGGACTAGCGGGAACAATGAGCAGTTCTTC	CASSIGTSGNNEQFF	TRBD2	TRBV19	-	TRBJ2-1
TGTGCCAGCAGTGAAGTTGCGGGGCTGAACACAGATACGCAGTATTTT	CASSEVAGLNTDTQYF	-	TRBV6-1	-	TRBJ2-3
TGTGCCGGAGGGGACAGGGGGCTCGGAAACACCATATATTTT	CAGGDRGLGNTIYF	TRBD1	TRBV11-2	-	TRBJ1-3
TGCGCCAGCAGCATTGGACAGGGGAATGGCTACACCTTC	CASSIGQGNGYTF	TRBD1	TRBV5-1	few	TRBJ1-2
TGTGCCAGCAGCTTGGACTACGTGAACACCGGGGAGCTGTTTTTT	CASSLDYVNTGELFF	-	TRBV5-6	once	TRBJ2-2
TGTGCCACCGGAAGAAGCGGGACGCCGGGAGACAATGAGCAGTTCTTC	CATGRSGTPGDNEQFF	TRBD2	TRBV15	-	TRBJ2-1
TGTGCCAGCTCACCAATTGGGCAGGGTTACGAGCAGTACTTC	CASSPIGQGYEQYF	-	TRBV18	-	TRBJ2-7
TGTGCCAGCAGTTACGATACTAGCGGGGCCTCTGCCTACGAGCAGTACTTC	CASSYDTSGASAYEQYF	TRBD2	TRBV6-2/TRBV6-3	-	TRBJ2-7
TGTGCCAGCAGTTACTCGAACAGGAGGGACGGCTACACCTTC	CASSYSNRRDGYTF	-	TRBV6-2/TRBV6-3	-	TRBJ1-2
TGTGCCAGCAGTGAAGCGGGGTGGGGGGACTACGAGCAGTACTTC	CASSEAGWGDYEQYF	-	TRBV2	once	TRBJ2-7
TGCGCCAGCAGCCCTTGGCCGGAGCCGGACGGGGAGAACACTGAAGCTTTCTTT	CASSPWPEPDGENTEAFF	-	TRBV5-1	-	TRBJ1-1
TGTGCCAGCTCATCGGGCAGGGGGCTTGATGAGCAGTACTTC	CASSSGRGLDEQYF	TRBD1	TRBV18	once	TRBJ2-7
TGTGCCAGCAGTTATTTCAGGCCGGGGTCGGACGAGCAGTACTTC	CASSYFRPGSDEQYF	-	TRBV6-6	-	TRBJ2-7
TGTGCCAGTAGTACCGGGACTAGCGGGAAGGCCGGGGAGCTGTTTTTT	CASSTGTSGKAGELFF	TRBD2	TRBV19	-	TRBJ2-2
TGTGCCAGCACCGACAGGGTTGGCACCGGGGAGCTGTTTTTT	CASTDRVGTGELFF	TRBD1	TRBV11-3	-	TRBJ2-2
TGTGCCAGCAGCTTCGGGGGGCGGGGGCAGCCCCAGCATTTT	CASSFGGRGQPQHF	-	TRBV7-2	-	TRBJ1-5
TGCGCCAGCAGCTTGGTTGCCCTTAGACAGGGCCAGGGGCCCCAGCATTTT	CASSLVALRQGQGPQHF	TRBD1	TRBV5-1	-	TRBJ1-5
TGCGCCAGCAGCCAAGTAGCGGGTGTCTCTGGAAACACCATATATTTT	CASSQVAGVSGNTIYF	-	TRBV4-1	-	TRBJ1-3
TGTGCCACCAGCAGAGGACTAGCGGGGGGTCACACAGATACGCAGTATTTT	CATSRGLAGGHTDTQYF	TRBD2	TRBV15	-	TRBJ2-3
TGCGCCAGCAGCCAAGATACCCTAGCGGGGTCCTACAATGAGCAGTTCTTC	CASSQDTLAGSYNEQFF	TRBD2	TRBV4-1	once	TRBJ2-1
TGTGCCAGCAGCCAGGGGGGTGAGACAGATACGCAGTATTTT	CASSQGGETDTQYF	-	TRBV6-4	-	TRBJ2-3
TGTGCCAGCAGTTCAAACAAGAACACCGGGGAGCTGTTTTTT	CASSSNKNTGELFF	-	TRBV28	-	TRBJ2-2
TGTGCCAGCAGCTTCCGGACGGAACGGGAAGGTGGCTACACCTTC	CASSFRTEREGGYTF	-	TRBV7-2	-	TRBJ1-2
TGTGCCAGCAGCATACAACCGGGACAGGGGGCCGATGAGCAGTTCTTC	CASSIQPGQGADEQFF	TRBD1	TRBV7-2	-	TRBJ2-1
TGTGCCAGCAGCTTTAGGACAGGGAATGGCGTTTACGGCAATCAGCCCCAGCATTTT	CASSFRTGNGVYGNQPQHF	TRBD1	TRBV7-2	once	TRBJ1-5
TGCGCCAGCAGCCAAGATTACAGGGTTGAGGTCGGGGAGCTGTTTTTT	CASSQDYRVEVGELFF	-	TRBV4-1	-	TRBJ2-2
TGTGCCAGCAGCTCGGGCGGGACAGTCTACGAGCAGTACTTC	CASSSGGTVYEQYF	-	TRBV7-6	-	TRBJ2-7
TGTGCCAGCAGCTCTCCGACTAGCGGGCCCTACGAGCAGTACTTC	CASSSPTSGPYEQYF	TRBD2	TRBV7-9	-	TRBJ2-7
TGTGCCAGCAGTTACTCGGCAGGGGGAAATCAGCCCCAGCATTTT	CASSYSAGGNQPQHF	TRBD1	TRBV6-5	-	TRBJ1-5
TGTGCCAGCACCGACTTGTTTCCCTATGGCTACACCTTC	CASTDLFPYGYTF	-	TRBV7-2	-	TRBJ1-2
TGTGCCAGCAGCACCAGACTAGCGGGGGGGCGGACCGAGCAGTACTTC	CASSTRLAGGRTEQYF	TRBD2	TRBV9	-	TRBJ2-7
TGTGCCAGCAGTGCAGCCTCACTAGCGGATACGCAGTATTTT	CASSAASLADTQYF	TRBD2	TRBV2	-	TRBJ2-3
TGTGCCAGCGGGGGGTTTTTGGGCACCGGGGAGCTGTTTTTT	CASGGFLGTGELFF	-	TRBV4-2	once	TRBJ2-2
TGTGCCAGCAGCTCCCGGGGAGTGTGGGAGACCCAGTACTTC	CASSSRGVWETQYF	-	TRBV13	-	TRBJ2-5
TGTGCCAGCAGGTACCGGGACACTAGGACTGAAGCTTTCTTT	CASRYRDTRTEAFF	-	TRBV6-5	-	TRBJ1-1
TGTGCCAGCAGCTCCCAAGAGTACCCGGGGGAAAAACTGTTTTTT	CASSSQEYPGEKLFF	-	TRBV11-2	-	TRBJ1-4
TGTGCCAGCAGTTTAGGGAGCATTGGTTACGAGCAGTACTTC	CASSLGSIGYEQYF	-	TRBV28	-	TRBJ2-7
TGTGCCAGCAGTTCAATGGGCAGGAATCAATCTCTATGGGGCTACACCTTC	CASSSMGRNQSLWGYTF	-	TRBV27	-	TRBJ1-2
TGTGCCAGCAACCCGGGGGGCGGGAGTATCGGGGATTCACCCCTCCACTTT	CASNPGGGSIGDSPLHF	-	TRBV3-1/TRBV3-2	-	TRBJ1-6
TGCGCCAGCAGCCAAGTTGTGCTTGGGGCCAATGAGCAGTTCTTC	CASSQVVLGANEQFF	-	TRBV4-1	-	TRBJ2-1
TGTGCCACCAGCAGAGGGGGGGATCCCCAGCATTTT	CATSRGGDPQHF	-	TRBV15	-	TRBJ1-5
TGTGCCAGCAGCCGAGGACTAGCGGGCCTCTACGAGCAGTACTTC	CASSRGLAGLYEQYF	TRBD2	TRBV7-8	-	TRBJ2-7
TGTGCCAGCTCAGGGCTCCCAGGGACCCAGTACTTC	CASSGLPGTQYF	-	TRBV18	-	TRBJ2-5
TGCGCCAGCAGCCGGTCAGGACAGGGTATCACAGATACGCAGTATTTT	CASSRSGQGITDTQYF	TRBD1	TRBV5-1	-	TRBJ2-3
TGTGCCAGCAGCAAGCTTCAGGGTTCCCCCAATGAGCAGTTCTTC	CASSKLQGSPNEQFF	-	TRBV7-9	-	TRBJ2-1